This T cell receptor (beta chain) was recorded in a study of cytomegalovirus exposure and HLA in healthy donors. Points from the study as a whole: TCR beta sequences reportedly predicted the HLA-A and HLA-B alleles of most subjects accurately. V- and J-gene trimming of TCR beta was linked (in a later analysis) to a missense DCLRE1C variant. Productive status was seen about 90% or about 30% of the time for most TCR beta V segments in an earlier analysis.

The primer mix had 60 Vbeta and 13 Jbeta primers. As originally analysed: An analysis that came later counted some 81 million unique TCR beta chains, approximately 10 million shared. The protocol was immunoSEQ multiplex PCR, while the TCRdb copy is restricted to in-frame clones and leaves out a portion. V and J calls and clone size follow that table, whereas D and trimming were derived from the DNA. The data show about 160,000 clones, over 80% seen once. The J segment lost 6 bases and the V segment lost 1 base, leaving 4 bases of the junction unmatched. The germline V gene encodes CDR1 LGHNA and CDR2 YSLEER. This CDR3 region has 16 residues. The count of this clone is one. Antigen: not known.

This receptor was obtained from a man aged 50 or older in good health and CMV-seropositive. The J gene is TRBJ2-1, the V gene TRBV4-3, with 12 bases that match TRBD2. The sample taken for sequencing was PBMCs. The CDR3 DNA is TGCGCCAGCAGCCAAGCTCTAGCGGGGGGGCTCAATGAGCAGTTCTTC. This codes for CASSQALAGGLNEQFF.